This T cell receptor beta chain comes out of a study of blood T cell repertoires in COVID-19. V was cut by 3 bases and J by 10 bases, with 20 bases left in between. Germline CDR1 is SGHRS and CDR2 is YFSETQ. CDR3 size: 15 residues. Produced via immunoSEQ multiplex PCR; TCRdb's table is partial and in-frame only. The table includes about 76,000 clones, approximately 84% detected once. Sequencing was carried out using peripheral blood. The TCR originated in a man aged 55 to 70 with COVID-19, enrolled during active disease. The chain is built from TRBV5-1 and TRBJ2-1; possible D gene TRBD1, 6 bases. The CDR3 reads CASSSSPPGGGEQFF. In nucleotides, the CDR3 is TGCGCCAGCAGCTCGTCCCCACCCGGTGGGGGCGAGCAGTTCTTC. The complete variable domain, with remaining parts taken from reference TRBV5-1 and TRBJ2-1, reads KAGVTQTPRYLIKTRGQQVTLSCSPISGHRSVSWYQQTPGQGLQFLFEYFSETQRNKGNFPGRFSGRQFSNSRSEMNVSTLELGDSALYLCASSSSPPGGGEQFFGPGTRLTVL.